Shown below are 30 T cell receptor beta chains from a single sample sequenced in a study of neoadjuvant anti-PD-1 for oral cavity cancer. The table came from immunoSEQ multiplex PCR; TCRdb's copy has only in-frame clones and leaves some out. The repertoire has approximately 9,400 clones, less than 70% of them found once; the top ten carry around 4%. Time point here: after neoadjuvant nivolumab, at surgical resection. The source material was PBMCs, sampled after nivolumab (anti-PD-1) treatment. The receptors here all came from a person between 40 and 80 years old with oral cavity squamous cell carcinoma.

The chain has TRBV9 and TRBJ2-1; possibly TRBD1 for D (6 bases). Looked up from germline, CDR1 is SGDLS and CDR2 is YYNGEE. The CDR3 runs 15 residues. The V and J ends lost 4 bases and 9 bases respectively, with 20 bases between them. CDR3 protein: CASSTAGTWMGEQFF. The CDR3 nucleotides are TGTGCCAGCAGCACCGCCGGGACATGGATGGGTGAGCAGTTCTTC.

The chain joins TRBV18 to TRBJ2-3; 9 positions match TRBD2. With 4 bases clipped from V and 0 bases from J, the junction kept 11 bases outside the gene matches. Looked up from germline, CDR1 is KGHSH and CDR2 is LQKENI. The CDR3 contains 18 residues. Here the CDR3 DNA reads TGTGCCAGCTCACTCCAGGTAGCGGGGGCCACTAGCACAGATACGCAGTATTTT. Its translation: CASSLQVAGATSTDTQYF.

The gene calls are TRBV25-1 and TRBJ2-5; D might be TRBD1 (6 bases). Deletions cut 5 bases from V and 3 bases from J, with 13 bases between. This CDR3 region has 14 residues. Germline V CDR1 and CDR2: MGHDK, SYGVNS. As DNA, the CDR3 is TGTGCCAGCAGTAGGACAGTACGGGAAGAGACCCAGTACTTC. This gives the protein CASSRTVREETQYF.

V and J are TRBV19 and TRBJ2-1; 8 bases map to TRBD2. The ends lost 3 bases at V and 5 bases at J; junction bases unmatched: 15. Germline CDR1 reads LNHDA; CDR2 reads SQIVND (reference sequence). The CDR3 runs 18 residues. The CDR3 DNA reads TGTGCCAGTAGTATCCGGGTAGCGGGGTCACAAACTCACAATGAGCAGTTCTTC. Its translation: CASSIRVAGSQTHNEQFF.

The J gene is TRBJ2-3, the V gene TRBV2, with D perhaps matching TRBD2 (6 bases). The germline gives CDR1 SNHLY, CDR2 FYNNEI. The CDR3 has 15 residues. Trimming cost V 10 bases and J 2 bases, with 19 bases left between them. The CDR3 nucleotides read TGTGCCACCAGCCTAACTGCGGGGCCCACAGATACGCAGTATTTT. Protein: CATSLTAGPTDTQYF.

The chain recombines TRBV6-1 with TRBJ1-5; D is uncertain. The germline V gene has CDR1 MNHNS and CDR2 SASEGT. This CDR3 is 12 amino acids long. V shed 8 bases and J shed 0 bases, with 5 bases lying between them. CDR3 residues: CASGDSNQPQHF. In nucleotides, the CDR3 is TGTGCCAGCGGGGATAGCAATCAGCCCCAGCATTTT.

The chain recombines TRBV7-2 with TRBJ2-1; 7 bases align to TRBD2. This CDR3 is built from 14 residues. Germline CDR1 and CDR2: SGHTA and FQGNSA. The V segment lost 0 bases and the J segment 10 bases; nucleotides outside the gene matches: 6. This CDR3 reads CASSLAGLKLEQFF. The CDR3, as DNA: TGTGCCAGCAGCTTAGCGGGACTAAAGTTAGAGCAGTTCTTC. The complete variable domain, with remaining parts taken from reference TRBV7-2 and TRBJ2-1, reads GAGVSQSPSNKVTEKGKDVELRCDPISGHTALYWYRQSLGQGLEFLIYFQGNSAPDKSGLPSDRFSAERTGGSVSTLTIQRTQQEDSAVYLCASSLAGLKLEQFFGPGTRLTVL.

J is TRBJ2-1 and V is TRBV5-1, with D possibly matching TRBD2 (5 bases). The CDR3 runs 15 residues. Deletions cut 0 bases from V and 0 bases from J, with 7 bases between. The V gene's germline CDR1 is SGHRS and CDR2 YFSETQ. The CDR3 DNA reads TGCGCCAGCAGCTTGGATAGCGCCTCCTACAATGAGCAGTTCTTC. Protein sequence: CASSLDSASYNEQFF. The whole variable domain, filled in from reference TRBV5-1 and TRBJ2-1, reads KAGVTQTPRYLIKTRGQQVTLSCSPISGHRSVSWYQQTPGQGLQFLFEYFSETQRNKGNFPGRFSGRQFSNSRSEMNVSTLELGDSALYLCASSLDSASYNEQFFGPGTRLTVL.

The rearrangement joins TRBV28 to TRBJ2-5; D possibly corresponds to TRBD1 (5 bases). Germline lookup yields CDR1 MDHEN and CDR2 SYDVKM. Trimming removed 8 bases at V and 1 base at J, with 14 bases between. This CDR3 region has 14 residues. CDR3 loop: CASGAPPPQETQYF. CDR3 nucleotide sequence: TGTGCCAGCGGGGCTCCGCCGCCCCAAGAGACCCAGTACTTC.

This chain uses TRBV5-1 with TRBJ1-3; 7 bases line up with TRBD1. CDR3 length: 13 amino acids. With V trimmed by 4 bases and J by 4 bases, 2 bases remained unmatched. Germline CDR1 SGHRS, CDR2 YFSETQ. CDR3 DNA sequence: TGCGCCAGCAGCGTGGACAGGGGAAACACCATATATTTT. Translation gives CASSVDRGNTIYF.

This clone was found once. The chain is built from TRBV9 and TRBJ2-1; D is possibly TRBD1 (7 bases). This CDR3 region has 15 residues. CDR1 SGDLS and CDR2 YYNGEE come from the germline V gene. The ends were cut back, 4 bases at V and 4 bases at J, with 15 bases in the middle. The CDR3 sequence is CASSSLRGVYNEQFF. The CDR3 nucleotides are TGTGCCAGCAGCTCCCTCAGGGGGGTTTACAATGAGCAGTTCTTC.

The chain is built from TRBV18 and TRBJ2-7; no clear D. CDR1 KGHSH and CDR2 LQKENI come from the germline V gene. This CDR3 contains 12 residues. V lost 6 bases and J lost 0, with 6 bases in between. CDR3 amino acids: CASSPDSYEQYF. CDR3 in DNA: TGTGCCAGCTCGCCCGACTCCTACGAGCAGTACTTC.

This clone has a single count. The J gene is TRBJ2-3, the V gene TRBV2; tentative D call: TRBD1 (6 bases). This CDR3 comprises 17 residues. The V gene's germline CDR1 is SNHLY and CDR2 FYNNEI. V was clipped by 4 bases and J by 2 bases, with 19 bases between them. The CDR3 region is CASSADRGSGPTDTQYF. The CDR3 DNA follows: TGTGCCAGCAGTGCGGATAGGGGGTCGGGGCCCACAGATACGCAGTATTTT.

The V call is TRBV28, the J call TRBJ1-3, with D possibly being TRBD1 (6 bases). V gave up 6 bases and J gave up 0 bases, with 12 bases separating them. The CDR3 is made up of 15 amino acids. Germline CDR1 is MDHEN and CDR2 is SYDVKM. CDR3 DNA: TGTGCCAGCAGGGGAACAGGGCTCTCTGGAAACACCATATATTTT. Its translation: CASRGTGLSGNTIYF.

The rearrangement uses TRBV6-1 and TRBJ1-6; 7 bases match TRBD1. V lost 6 bases, J lost 9 bases, and 5 bases stayed unmatched. CDR1 MNHNS and CDR2 SASEGT come from the germline V gene. This CDR3 spans 13 amino acids. CDR3 sequence: CASSGQVGSPLHF. CDR3 DNA: TGTGCCAGCAGCGGACAGGTGGGTTCACCCCTCCACTTT.

CDR3: CASSLDSGPGQPQHF. In nucleotides, the CDR3 is TGTGCCAGCAGCCTGGACAGTGGGCCAGGACAGCCCCAGCATTTT. This chain connects TRBV6-1 to TRBJ1-5; a possible D gene is TRBD1 (6 bases). CDR3 size: 15 residues. The germline V gene encodes CDR1 MNHNS and CDR2 SASEGT. Trimming cost V 6 bases and J 7 bases, with 19 bases left between them.

The rearrangement links TRBV9 to TRBJ2-5, with D uncertain. Deletions cut 4 bases from V and 3 bases from J, with 19 bases between. Germline CDR1 and CDR2: SGDLS and YYNGEE. This CDR3 spans 16 amino acids. Here the CDR3 reads CASSSSMTGPEETQYF. The CDR3, as DNA: TGTGCCAGCAGCTCTTCCATGACGGGCCCGGAAGAGACCCAGTACTTC. The full variable domain, rest sourced from reference TRBV9 and TRBJ2-5, is DSGVTQTPKHLITATGQRVTLRCSPRSGDLSVYWYQQSLDQGLQFLIQYYNGEERAKGNILERFSAQQFPDLHSELNLSSLELGDSALYFCASSSSMTGPEETQYFGPGTRLLVL.

This clone has just a few counts. J is TRBJ1-1 and V is TRBV2, with D perhaps matching TRBD1 (5 bases). CDR1 and CDR2 (germline): SNHLY, FYNNEI. The CDR3 is 14 amino acids. V lost 4 bases and J lost 4, with 13 bases in between. DNA for the CDR3: TGTGCCAGCAGTGTAGCAGGGAAGGGCACTGAAGCTTTCTTT. Protein sequence: CASSVAGKGTEAFF.

This clone was found once. The V and J genes are TRBV9 and TRBJ2-5, with 12 bases that match TRBD2. The CDR3 runs to 16 residues. V dropped 4 bases and J dropped 2; count of bases not matched to a gene: 6. In germline, CDR1 is SGDLS, CDR2 YYNGEE. For the CDR3, the DNA is TGTGCCAGCAGCTTAGGACTAGCGGGGCCACAAGAGACCCAGTACTTC. Translated, it gives CASSLGLAGPQETQYF. The full variable domain, in which reference TRBV9 and TRBJ2-5 provide the parts outside the CDR3, is DSGVTQTPKHLITATGQRVTLRCSPRSGDLSVYWYQQSLDQGLQFLIQYYNGEERAKGNILERFSAQQFPDLHSELNLSSLELGDSALYFCASSLGLAGPQETQYFGPGTRLLVL.

Only a few counts were recorded for this clone. The chain recombines TRBV5-1 with TRBJ2-3, with 8 nucleotides matching TRBD2. CDR1 is SGHRS, CDR2 YFSETQ, per germline. Trimming took 0 bases from V and 4 from J; bases not matched to a gene: 1. This CDR3 spans 14 amino acids. The CDR3 sequence is CASSLDGGADTQYF. In DNA form, the CDR3 reads TGCGCCAGCAGCTTGGACGGGGGGGCAGATACGCAGTATTTT.

The chain links TRBV15 to TRBJ1-5, with unresolved D. The V and J ends lost 2 bases and 3 bases respectively, with 11 bases between them. The germline gives CDR1 LNHNV, CDR2 YYDKDF (reference sequence). The CDR3 loop spans 15 amino acids. The CDR3: CATSRPPLYNQPQHF. Here the CDR3 DNA reads TGTGCCACCAGCAGACCGCCCCTGTACAATCAGCCCCAGCATTTT.

This clone was recorded a few times. The CDR3: CASSQLRGQGDYGYTF. The DNA for the CDR3 is TGTGCCAGCAGCCAGCTCCGGGGACAGGGGGACTATGGCTACACCTTC. The J gene is TRBJ1-2, the V gene TRBV14; TRBD1 matches at 11 bases. Trimming at V came to 3 bases and at J to 3 bases, leaving 6 bases not matched to a gene. The V gene's germline CDR1 is SGHDN and CDR2 FVKESK. The CDR3 is made up of 16 amino acids.

The chain is built from TRBV5-6 and TRBJ2-5; D may be TRBD2 (5 bases). Germline-derived CDR1 and CDR2 are SGHDT and YYEEEE. V dropped 4 bases and J dropped 4 bases, with 14 bases sitting between them. The length of the CDR3 is 14 residues. CDR3 coding DNA: TGTGCCAGCAGCCCCCCCGGGCGGGCAGAGACCCAGTACTTC. It is translated as CASSPPGRAETQYF.

This chain joins TRBV7-9 and TRBJ2-3; D call uncertain. CDR1 is SEHNR and CDR2 is FQNEAQ in the germline V gene (reference sequence). V was cut by 0 bases and J by 4 bases, with 5 bases left in between. The length of the CDR3 is 13 residues. The DNA of the CDR3 is TGTGCCAGCAGCTTAGCGGGCTCAGATACGCAGTATTTT. Amino acids: CASSLAGSDTQYF. Combining the CDR3 with reference TRBV7-9 and TRBJ2-3 gives the whole variable domain DTGVSQNPRHKITKRGQNVTFRCDPISEHNRLYWYRQTLGQGPEFLTYFQNEAQLEKSRLLSDRFSAERPKGSFSTLEIQRTEQGDSAMYLCASSLAGSDTQYFGPGTRLTVL.

In its sample, this clone was seen once. J is TRBJ2-5 and V is TRBV2, with D tentatively TRBD1 (5 bases). This CDR3 is built from 14 residues. Trimming took 8 bases from V and 1 from J, leaving 14 bases between them. The germline V gene encodes CDR1 SNHLY and CDR2 FYNNEI. The chain's CDR3 is CASCYRTGQETQYF. In DNA, the CDR3 is TGTGCCAGCTGTTACAGGACGGGCCAAGAGACCCAGTACTTC.

The J gene is TRBJ1-2, the V gene TRBV19; 11 bases are a match to TRBD1. The CDR3 is made up of 15 amino acids. Per germline, CDR1 LNHDA and CDR2 SQIVND (reference sequence). The J segment lost 5 bases and the V segment lost 6 bases, leaving 8 bases of the junction unmatched. The DNA for the CDR3 is TGTGCCAGTAGATTCTCAGGACAGGGGGCGTATGGCTACACCTTC. Translation: CASRFSGQGAYGYTF. The full variable domain, its missing parts supplied by reference TRBV19 and TRBJ1-2, is DGGITQSPKYLFRKEGQNVTLSCEQNLNHDAMYWYRQDPGQGLRLIYYSQIVNDFQKGDIAEGYSVSREKKESFPLTVTSAQKNPTAFYLCASRFSGQGAYGYTFGSGTRLTVV.

The chain carries TRBV15 and TRBJ2-7; 7 nucleotides agree with TRBD1. Germline V gene data show CDR1 as LNHNV and CDR2 as YYDKDF (reference sequence). CDR3 length equals 16 residues. Trimming at V came to 1 base and at J to 6 bases, leaving 12 bases not matched to a gene. The CDR3 DNA reads as TGTGCCACCAGCAGAGGGGACAGCCGGTCCTCTCGCGAGCAGTACTTC. It specifies CATSRGDSRSSREQYF.

The chain links TRBV19 to TRBJ2-1; the D gene is possibly TRBD1 (6 bases). The V end lost 8 bases, the J end lost 10 bases, and 18 bases lay between the germline ends. Germline loops: CDR1 LNHDA, CDR2 SQIVND (reference sequence). CDR3 length: 13 residues. The DNA for the CDR3 is TGTGCCAGTGGAATGTTACAGGGCCAGGAGCAGTTCTTC. Encoded protein: CASGMLQGQEQFF.

The V gene is TRBV25-1, the J gene TRBJ1-2, with D hard to call. This CDR3 spans 14 amino acids. Germline V gene lookup returns CDR1 MGHDK and CDR2 SYGVNS. Trimming shortened V by 2 bases and J by 9 bases, and 16 bases separated the two germline ends. CDR3 residues: CASSERVDLTSYTF. DNA of the CDR3: TGTGCCAGCAGTGAAAGGGTGGACCTGACGAGCTACACCTTC.

The genes are TRBV7-9 and TRBJ1-5; 10 bases align to TRBD1. The germline V gene encodes CDR1 SEHNR and CDR2 FQNEAQ (reference sequence). The CDR3 sequence is 14 residues long. J lost 8 bases, V lost 5 bases, and 6 bases had no gene match. CDR3 sequence (DNA): TGTGCCAGCAGCGGGGACAGGGGCGAGGAGCCCCAGCATTTT. Its protein product is CASSGDRGEEPQHF. The entire variable domain, with the rest obtained from reference TRBV7-9 and TRBJ1-5, is as follows: DTGVSQNPRHKITKRGQNVTFRCDPISEHNRLYWYRQTLGQGPEFLTYFQNEAQLEKSRLLSDRFSAERPKGSFSTLEIQRTEQGDSAMYLCASSGDRGEEPQHFGDGTRLSIL.